The clone carrying this TCR beta chain was seen many times. Its matching antigen is unknown. Busulfan-fludarabine conditioning, marrow transplant, and cyclophosphamide on days +3 and +4 were administered. Data came from immunoSEQ multiplex PCR; TCRdb stores just in-frame clones and leaves some out. There are roughly 13,000 clones in the sample, none observed a single time. The sample comes from a study of T cells after posttransplantation cyclophosphamide. Study-level points and caveats: After PTCy, TRB diversity resembled that of CNI/methotrexate controls. Later blood repertoires were often dominated by clones from the donor CD8+ memory compartment.

The CDR3 is 15 amino acids. Trimming took 5 bases from V and 6 from J, leaving 17 bases between them. CDR1 SGHVS and CDR2 FNYEAQ come from the germline V gene. This material consisted of PBMCs, taken about 1,000 days after allogeneic stem cell transplant with posttransplant cyclophosphamide. The chain combines TRBV7-6 with TRBJ2-1, with a tentative D call TRBD2 (6 bases). The sequence was obtained from a female patient aged 40 to 55 who received an allogeneic stem cell transplant from a related donor, was CMV-positive, and had no GVHD. Part of the T cells may come from the graft donor. The DNA of the CDR3 is TGTGCCAGCAGCATAGTGGCGGGGTTCGGCAATGAGCAGTTCTTC. Encoded protein: CASSIVAGFGNEQFF.